Shown below are 10 T cell receptor beta chains from a single sample sequenced in a study of T cells expressing NK-cell markers. TCRdb reanalyzed the 5' RACE reads, giving one entry per CDR3 protein sequence and no DNA. In total, the table holds around 100,000 distinct CDR3 sequences. The specimen sequenced was blood T cells: a sorted CD56 or NKG2C T cell subset, CD4+ or CD8+ T cells, or bulk PBMC T cells (not recorded which). These receptors were taken from a woman between 18 and 75 years old in good health.

The chain has TRBV4-1 and TRBJ2-3; TCRdb's D gene call, TRBD1, goes unchecked for lack of DNA. The germline CDR1 and CDR2 sequences are MGHRA and YSYEKL. The CDR3 has 13 amino acids. The CDR3 region is CATSAPSADTQYF.

This chain links TRBV4-2 with TRBJ2-2; the TRBD2 assignment by TCRdb is unverifiable without DNA. The CDR3 runs to 13 residues. Germline-derived CDR1 and CDR2 are LGHNA and YNFKEQ. CDR3 loop: CASSPRLAGELFF.

The CDR3 here is CASSWLDNPSTDTQYF. This chain connects TRBV6-5 to TRBJ2-3; TCRdb proposes TRBD1, but this gene call is untestable without DNA. Per the germline V gene, CDR1 is MNHEY and CDR2 is SVGAGI. The CDR3 length is 16 residues.

This rearrangement joins TRBV20-1 to TRBJ2-1. This CDR3 has 16 residues. The germline V gene encodes CDR1 DFQATT and CDR2 SNEGSKA (reference sequence). CDR3: CSARATGASSYNEQFF.

The chain links TRBV20-1 to TRBJ1-2; TCRdb proposes TRBD1, but this gene call is untestable without DNA. The CDR3 extends over 14 amino acids. The germline CDR1 and CDR2 sequences are DFQATT and SNEGSKA (reference sequence). The CDR3 is CSACGTYENYGYTF.

The chain has TRBV7-9 and TRBJ2-7. Germline CDR1 reads SEHNR; CDR2 reads FQNEAQ (reference sequence). The CDR3 covers 14 residues. The CDR3 loop is CASSFPNKPYEQYF.

V and J are TRBV29-1 and TRBJ1-3; TCRdb reports TRBD1, a call that lacks DNA to check it against. CDR3 length: 15 residues. Germline CDR1 is SQVTM and CDR2 is ANQGSEA. CDR3: CSVVVWGRGGNTIYF.

V gene TRBV28 combines with J gene TRBJ2-6. The germline V gene encodes CDR1 MDHEN and CDR2 SYDVKM. This CDR3 comprises 15 residues. The CDR3 spells CASRPQGSGANVLTF.

The chain carries TRBV6-4 and TRBJ2-1; TCRdb outputs TRBD1, but without DNA this stays unchecked. There are 15 residues in the CDR3. Germline loops: CDR1 MRHNA, CDR2 SNTAGT. CDR3: CASSVGPGDYNEQFF.

This rearrangement joins TRBV5-4 to TRBJ2-5. CDR1 SGHNT and CDR2 YYREEE come from the germline V gene (reference sequence). This CDR3 is 12 amino acids long. Here the CDR3 reads CASSLGEETQYF.